This TCR beta chain was captured in a study of CD8 T cells in Susac syndrome. After removal of 5 bases from V and 5 bases from J, the junction contained 2 bases not matched to a gene. The CDR3 extends over 14 amino acids. With random hexamers, reverse transcription was performed on about 0.5 to 1 ug of RNA. TCRdb reprocessed the immunoSEQ multiplex PCR reads with MiXCR, giving one entry per CDR3 protein. The top ten clones hold about 0.1% of a sample with roughly 200,000 distinct CDR3 sequences, 90% to 95% of them seen once. V gene TRBV12-3 or TRBV12-4 combines with J gene TRBJ1-6; 8 positions agree with TRBD1. The sample comprised CD4+ T cells from PBMCs. The clonotype comes from a human donor with Susac syndrome. The CDR3, as DNA: TGTGCCAGCAGTAGACAGGGGAATAATTCACCCCTCCACTTT. Translated, it gives CASSRQGNNSPLHF.